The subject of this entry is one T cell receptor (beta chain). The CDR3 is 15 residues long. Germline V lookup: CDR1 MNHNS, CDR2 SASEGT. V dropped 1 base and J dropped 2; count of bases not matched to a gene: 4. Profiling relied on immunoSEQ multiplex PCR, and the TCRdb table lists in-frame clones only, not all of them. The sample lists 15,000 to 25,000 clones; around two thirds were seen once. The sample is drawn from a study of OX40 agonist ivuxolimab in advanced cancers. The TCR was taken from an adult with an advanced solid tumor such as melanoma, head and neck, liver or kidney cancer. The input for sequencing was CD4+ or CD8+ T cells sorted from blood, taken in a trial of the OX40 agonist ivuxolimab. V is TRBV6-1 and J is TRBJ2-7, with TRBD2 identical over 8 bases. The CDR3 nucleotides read TGTGCCAGCAGTGAAGGGGGCGGGGGGCCCTACGAGCAGTACTTC. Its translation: CASSEGGGGPYEQYF.